The clone carrying this T cell receptor (beta chain) has ten or more counts. The source of the sample is a study of T-cell memory formation after mild COVID-19. From the 5' RACE reads, TCRdb called clonotypes with MiXCR, one entry per CDR3 protein. The sample contains 85,000 to 130,000 distinct CDR3 sequences, over 8.5% of which appear only once. Germline V gives CDR1 DFQATT, CDR2 SNEGSKA (reference sequence). The CDR3 is made up of 14 amino acids. Unmatched junction bases numbered 2, after V lost 6 bases and J lost 1 base. Material: PBMCs or a T cell subset sorted from them (not recorded which). The TCR originated in a man between 18 and 29 years old who had mild COVID-19 (a few samples of this study predate the infection). Cell type and time point are not known. The rearrangement links TRBV20-1 to TRBJ1-5; 11 positions agree with TRBD1. CDR3 in amino acids: CSAGQGASNQPQHF. In nucleotides, the CDR3 is TGCAGTGCCGGACAGGGGGCCAGCAATCAGCCCCAGCATTTT.